The present entry profiles one T cell receptor (beta chain) with its context. Its target is unknown. The CDR3 is 15 amino acids. The V gene lost 2 bases and the J gene lost 0 bases, with 8 bases spanning the gap. Per the germline V gene, CDR1 is SGHVS and CDR2 is FQNEAQ. The data originate from a study of T cells in localized non-small cell lung cancer. General study findings and limits: In adjacent lung, a median roughly 56 of the top 100 tumor clones were found. Because researchers sequenced only one region of the tumor, heterogeneity is still possible. Clonality of T cells reached its maximum in uninvolved adjacent lung, surpassing tumor. Increased T cell density in blood showed an association with longer overall survival.

The assay was immunoSEQ multiplex PCR, and TCRdb's table has in-frame clones only and misses some. This table has around 19,000 clones, about 86% appearing once. The TCR comes from a male donor aged 60 or over with stage III lung adenocarcinoma. This sample comprised peripheral blood, obtained before any cancer treatment. This chain links TRBV7-8 with TRBJ1-5, with D hard to call. This chain's CDR3 is CASSLTPTSNQPQHF. The DNA for the CDR3 is TGTGCCAGCAGCTTAACACCGACTAGCAATCAGCCCCAGCATTTT.